A selection of T cell receptor beta chains follows, all from one sample in a study of shared clonotypes between healthy human individuals. TCRdb's table, derived via immunoSEQ multiplex PCR, lists solely in-frame clones and lacks some. This sample carries approximately 1.4 million clones, 98% of them seen once, and the ten largest clones take roughly 0.4%. Sequenced sample: naive CD4+ T cells sorted from blood. Receptors were obtained from a man aged 25 to 40 in good health. CDR3s include the opening cysteine and the closing phenylalanine or tryptophan. D genes are given only for firm matches. Not all rows give a size; the values are once, few, many and, for expanded clones, a class.

J gene,V gene,D gene,clone size,CDR3 DNA,CDR3 protein
TRBJ2-1,TRBV5-1,NA,once,TGCGCCAGCAGCTTGGAGTTGGGCGGGACACCCACAAACAATGAGCAGTTCTTC,CASSLELGGTPTNNEQFF
TRBJ1-1,TRBV5-4,TRBD1,NA,TGTGCCAGCAGCTCAGCTGACAGGGGGCACACTGAAGCTTTCTTT,CASSSADRGHTEAFF
TRBJ1-2,TRBV5-4,NA,NA,TGTGCCAGCAGCTTGGTTCCCGATCAGGCGGGGTATGGCTACACCTTC,CASSLVPDQAGYGYTF
TRBJ2-1,TRBV11-2,NA,NA,TGTGCCAGCAGGCCCCTCCGGGACAACGCCAACAATGAGCAGTTCTTC,CASRPLRDNANNEQFF
TRBJ2-5,TRBV9,NA,NA,TGTGCCAGCAGCGTAGAGGAGACACGGGGGAGAGAGACCCAGTACTTC,CASSVEETRGRETQYF
TRBJ1-2,TRBV27,TRBD1,NA,TGTGCCACCCGAACCTTTATAAAACATCGACAGGGGGATGGATATGGCTACACCTTC,CATRTFIKHRQGDGYGYTF
TRBJ2-3,TRBV5-1,TRBD1,NA,TGCGCCAGCAGCTTGCCCCGAGGGCGACAGGGCTCCACAGATACGCAGTATTTT,CASSLPRGRQGSTDTQYF
TRBJ1-1,TRBV5-1,NA,NA,TGCGCCAGCACTAGAGACAGTTCAAGCGGTACTGAAGCTTTCTTT,CASTRDSSSGTEAFF
TRBJ2-7,TRBV7-2,TRBD2,NA,TGTGCCAGCAGCTTAGACGGGAGGGGAAGTTCGGGGCAGTACTTC,CASSLDGRGSSGQYF
TRBJ2-7,TRBV5-1,NA,NA,TGCGCCAGCACCCAAGCGGAGAGGGGCGAGCAGTACTTC,CASTQAERGEQYF
TRBJ2-2,TRBV27,NA,NA,TGTGCCAGCAGTCCCGAACCGGCTAACACCGGGGAGCTGTTTTTT,CASSPEPANTGELFF
TRBJ2-5,TRBV4-1,TRBD2,NA,TGCGCCAGCAGCCGCCTAGGGCGGGAGCAAGAGACCCAGTACTTC,CASSRLGREQETQYF
TRBJ2-7,TRBV28,TRBD1,NA,TGTGCCGGAGGGACAGGGGATAAGCAGTACTTC,CAGGTGDKQYF
TRBJ1-2,TRBV19,TRBD1,NA,TGTGCCAGTACCACCCGGGACAGCTATGGCTACACCTTC,CASTTRDSYGYTF
TRBJ2-1,TRBV11-3,NA,NA,TGTGCCAGCAGTTTGGGGGGTGAGGAAGAGCAGTTCTTC,CASSLGGEEEQFF
TRBJ2-7,TRBV5-5,TRBD1,NA,TGTGCCAGCAGCCCTGACAGGGGCTACACCTACGAGCAGTACTTC,CASSPDRGYTYEQYF
TRBJ2-7,TRBV9,TRBD2,NA,TGTGCCAGCAGCCCGAGCGGGAGCTTGGTATCCTACGAGCAGTACTTC,CASSPSGSLVSYEQYF
TRBJ2-2,TRBV4-1,NA,NA,TGCGCCAGCAGCCAAGTACGGCCCGGGGAGCTGTTTTTT,CASSQVRPGELFF
TRBJ2-3,TRBV19,NA,NA,TGTGCCAGTAGCCCCTGGGCCACCTTAAGCACAGATACGCAGTATTTT,CASSPWATLSTDTQYF
TRBJ2-7,TRBV15,TRBD1,NA,TGTGCCACCAGCAGGCTTAGATCAGGGGGCGCGAGGTACGAGCAGTACTTC,CATSRLRSGGARYEQYF
TRBJ2-7,TRBV2,TRBD1,NA,TGTGCCAGCAGTGAAGCGCTTGGGACAGGGAGCCACGAGCAGTACTTC,CASSEALGTGSHEQYF
TRBJ2-3,TRBV5-1,NA,NA,TGCGCCAGCAGCTTGGCTGTTGCCGATACGCAGTATTTT,CASSLAVADTQYF
TRBJ2-7,TRBV7-2,NA,NA,TGTGCCAGCAGCACACCCCGGGACGGGCCTAACTACGAGCAGTACTTC,CASSTPRDGPNYEQYF
TRBJ2-5,TRBV30,TRBD1,once,TGTGCCTGGAGAAGACAGGGTGACACGGAGACCCAGTACTTC,CAWRRQGDTETQYF
TRBJ2-2,TRBV6-6,NA,NA,TGTGCCAGCAAACTATCAATAGGTGGGGTTACCGGGGAGCTGTTTTTT,CASKLSIGGVTGELFF
TRBJ2-5,TRBV10-1,TRBD2,NA,TGCGCCAGCAGTGACAAACTAGCGGGAGGGCGGGAGACCCAGTACTTC,CASSDKLAGGRETQYF
TRBJ2-7,TRBV28,TRBD1,NA,TGTGCCAGCATTTTAGGAGGACAGGGCTCCTACGAGCAGTACTTC,CASILGGQGSYEQYF
TRBJ2-6,TRBV19,TRBD2,NA,TGTGCCAGTAGTAAGGGACTAGCTGGCAGGTCCGGGGCCAACGTCCTGACTTTC,CASSKGLAGRSGANVLTF
TRBJ2-3,TRBV9,TRBD2,NA,TGTGCCAGCAGCCCTAGCGGAGGGGATACGCAGTATTTT,CASSPSGGDTQYF
TRBJ2-5,TRBV18,NA,NA,TGTGCCAGCTCCCGACTTCAGGAGACCCAGTACTTC,CASSRLQETQYF
TRBJ2-1,TRBV7-2,TRBD2,NA,TGTGCCAGCAGCCGGCGGGAGGGCCCCTACAATGAGCAGTTCTTC,CASSRREGPYNEQFF
TRBJ1-1,TRBV27,TRBD1,NA,TGTGCCAGCAGTTTATCCATTGGGACAGGGGCTACTGAAGCTTTCTTT,CASSLSIGTGATEAFF
TRBJ2-2,TRBV5-8,NA,NA,TGTGCCAGCAGCTTGGACTCCGGGGCCGGGGAGCTGTTTTTT,CASSLDSGAGELFF
TRBJ2-6,TRBV6-1,NA,once,TGTGCCAGCAAAAGGACCGTCTCTGGGGCCAACGTCCTGACTTTC,CASKRTVSGANVLTF
TRBJ2-3,TRBV28,NA,NA,TGTGCCAGCAGTTTAAGCAGAAGAGGGATAGATACGCAGTATTTT,CASSLSRRGIDTQYF
TRBJ1-5,TRBV19,TRBD1,NA,TGTGCCAGTAAGCCCCGGGACAGGGAATCGAGCAATCAGCCCCAGCATTTT,CASKPRDRESSNQPQHF
TRBJ2-7,TRBV5-4,TRBD2,NA,TGTGCCAGCAGCCTCCGACTAGCGAGCTACGAGCAGTACTTC,CASSLRLASYEQYF
TRBJ2-7,TRBV2,TRBD1,NA,TGTGCCAGCAGCGGACAGGGAGCCTACGAGCAGTACTTC,CASSGQGAYEQYF
TRBJ2-2,TRBV19,TRBD2,NA,TGTGCCAGTGCTAGAACTAGCGGGAACACCGGGGAGCTGTTTTTT,CASARTSGNTGELFF
TRBJ1-1,TRBV7-9,NA,NA,TGTGCCAGCAGCTTATCAGCAGCATCACCTATGAACACTGAAGCTTTCTTT,CASSLSAASPMNTEAFF
TRBJ1-1,TRBV6-6,NA,once,TGTGCCAGTACCGTTCGAGAGGGGCACACTGAAGCTTTCTTT,CASTVREGHTEAFF
TRBJ2-5,TRBV5-1,NA,NA,TGCGCCAGCAGCTTGTTCACACAACAAGAGACCCAGTACTTC,CASSLFTQQETQYF
TRBJ1-2,TRBV29-1,NA,NA,TGCAGCGTTGGTTATGGCTACACCTTC,CSVGYGYTF
TRBJ1-5,TRBV19,NA,NA,TGTGCCAGTAGTCCGTCACCTGTCTCCGGTCCTCAGCCCCAGCATTTT,CASSPSPVSGPQPQHF
TRBJ1-4,TRBV7-9,NA,NA,TGTGCCAGCAGCTCAGTCCAGGGACGATATGGTGAAAAACTGTTTTTT,CASSSVQGRYGEKLFF
TRBJ1-1,TRBV7-9,NA,NA,TGTGCCAGCAGCCTAGATCAGGGAGACGCTGAAGCTTTCTTT,CASSLDQGDAEAFF
TRBJ2-2,TRBV7-6,NA,NA,TGTGCCAGCAGCCTAGTCGGCGGAGTGGGGACCGGGGAGCTGTTTTTT,CASSLVGGVGTGELFF
TRBJ2-5,TRBV5-4,TRBD2,NA,TGTGCCAGCAGCCGAAGCGGGAGGCGGGGGGAGACCCAGTACTTC,CASSRSGRRGETQYF
TRBJ2-7,TRBV5-6,NA,NA,TGTGCCAGCAGCTTGTTTACAAGGGAGCACGAGCAGTACTTC,CASSLFTREHEQYF
TRBJ2-7,TRBV29-1,NA,NA,TGCAGCGTTATTACAGCCTCCAGGGGAACCTACGAGCAGTACTTC,CSVITASRGTYEQYF
TRBJ2-3,TRBV28,TRBD1,NA,TGTGCCAGCAGTTTGGGGACAGGGACCGGCTCGGATACGCAGTATTTT,CASSLGTGTGSDTQYF
TRBJ2-1,TRBV19,NA,NA,TGTGCCAGTAGTATCGACGGGAGTCGAGATGAGCAGTTCTTC,CASSIDGSRDEQFF
TRBJ2-7,TRBV11-2,NA,NA,TGTGCCAGCAGTTGGGGAGGAGAGCAGTACTTC,CASSWGGEQYF
TRBJ2-1,TRBV5-4,TRBD2,NA,TGTGCCAGCAGCCCTGGACTAGCGGAGAGCTCCTACAATGAGCAGTTCTTC,CASSPGLAESSYNEQFF